The TCR beta chain under discussion was sequenced for a study of shared clonotypes between healthy human individuals. In the case of this clone: This same CDR3 is encoded by further DNA sequences in the sample.

Germline V CDR1 and CDR2: KGHSH, LQKENI. With 6 bases removed from V and 2 bases from J, the gap between germline ends came to 5 bases. The CDR3 covers 11 residues. The table came from immunoSEQ multiplex PCR; TCRdb's copy has only in-frame clones and leaves some out. The sample has 2,500,000 or so clones, 80% to 95% seen once. The split of CD4+ cells yielded CD45RA+ naive and CD45RA-negative memory subsets. The sample taken for sequencing was naive CD4+ T cells from PBMCs. Sample subset: CD45RA+ positively selected. The chain couples TRBV18 to TRBJ2-7; D is undetermined. This receptor was taken from a man aged 18 to 30 in good health. Some clones in this sample may be carry-over from other donors' samples. The DNA of the CDR3 is TGTGCCAGCTCCACTACCTACGAGCAGTACTTC. Translation gives CASSTTYEQYF.